This paragraph reports one TCR beta chain. This record comes from a study of blood T cell repertoires in COVID-19. The assay was immunoSEQ multiplex PCR, and TCRdb's table has in-frame clones only and misses some. In the table there are 150,000 to 200,000 clones, less than 90% of which are singletons. V shed 5 bases, J shed 5 bases, and the junction held 8 bases outside the gene matches. The germline V gene encodes CDR1 SGHAT and CDR2 FQNNGV. This CDR3 has 16 residues. The V call is TRBV11-2, the J call TRBJ2-5; 13 bases fit TRBD2. Sequenced input: PBMCs or T cells enriched from blood (not recorded which). The TCR was taken from a human donor with acute COVID-19. The donor label of this sample is uncertain. CDR3 loop: CASSPRTSGGVETQYF. In DNA form, the CDR3 reads TGTGCCAGCAGCCCCCGGACTAGCGGGGGAGTGGAGACCCAGTACTTC.